Each of the 10 T cell receptor beta chains below was sequenced from the same sample in a study of T cell changes during pregnancy in multiple sclerosis. Some clones are missing from TCRdb's copy, which holds only in-frame ones; the method was immunoSEQ multiplex PCR. Altogether approximately 38,000 clones are present, 90% to 95% being singletons, with the ten largest covering approximately 1.7%. The material was peripheral blood, obtained in the third trimester of pregnancy. The origin of the receptors is a female donor with multiple sclerosis, enrolled in a pregnancy study.

This clone was seen only once. The chain employs TRBV6-4 and TRBJ2-3, with 14 bases matching TRBD2. CDR1 is MRHNA, CDR2 SNTAGT, per germline. The CDR3 is 16 residues long. V was clipped by 5 bases and J by 4 bases; unmatched bases: 5. CDR3 DNA sequence: TGTGCCAGCAGTAAAGGACTAGCGGGGGGTCCAGATACGCAGTATTTT. Amino acid sequence: CASSKGLAGGPDTQYF.

V usage is TRBV6-5 and J usage is TRBJ1-4; D is undetermined. V was clipped by 4 bases and J by 0 bases, with 9 bases between them. CDR1 and CDR2 from the germline V gene are MNHEY and SVGAGI. The CDR3 contains 15 residues. The CDR3 sequence is CASSFDGATNEKLFF. CDR3 DNA: TGTGCCAGCAGTTTCGACGGAGCAACTAATGAAAAACTGTTTTTT.

The gene calls are TRBV7-3 and TRBJ2-7, with D perhaps TRBD1 (6 bases). V was clipped by 1 base and J by 3 bases, with 10 bases between them. CDR1 SGHTA and CDR2 FQGTGA come from the germline V gene. The CDR3 is 14 amino acids. The CDR3 DNA reads TGTGCCAGCAGCTTAAATGGACAGAGCTACGAGCAGTACTTC. Protein sequence: CASSLNGQSYEQYF.

The rearrangement uses TRBV27 and TRBJ1-6; D not resolved. CDR3 length: 16 residues. Germline V gene data show CDR1 as MNHEY and CDR2 as SMNVEV (reference sequence). Trimming shortened V by 5 bases and J by 6 bases, and 17 bases separated the two germline ends. CDR3 in DNA: TGTGCCAGCAGTCCCCCGCGGGAGGCCCGTAATTCACCCCTCCACTTT. Translated: CASSPPREARNSPLHF.

The table lists this clone with a count of one. The rearrangement joins TRBV6-5 to TRBJ1-2, with 7 bases fitting TRBD1. Germline values: CDR1 MNHEY, CDR2 SVGAGI. The V segment lost 5 bases and the J segment 7 bases; nucleotides outside the gene matches: 13. The CDR3 contains 15 residues. The DNA of the CDR3 is TGTGCCAGCAGTCCATCGAGACAGGGATCTTTTGGCTACACCTTC. Translation: CASSPSRQGSFGYTF.

The chain couples TRBV6-6 to TRBJ1-2; D is unclear. CDR1 and CDR2 from the germline V gene are MNHNY and SVGAGI (reference sequence). The V end was cut by 0 bases, the J end by 4 bases, with 15 bases between. This CDR3 is 16 amino acids long. The CDR3 loop reads CASSYSTVGSVYGYTF. The DNA for the CDR3 is TGTGCCAGCAGTTACTCGACGGTTGGCAGCGTCTATGGCTACACCTTC.

This chain joins TRBV4-3 and TRBJ2-4; 7 nucleotides match TRBD2. Germline V gene lookup returns CDR1 LGHNA and CDR2 YSLEER. The CDR3 loop spans 15 amino acids. The V and J ends lost 0 bases and 6 bases, in that order; junction bases with no gene match: 5. The CDR3 loop is CASSQENWGGNIQYF. CDR3 sequence (DNA): TGCGCCAGCAGCCAAGAGAATTGGGGGGGAAACATTCAGTACTTC.

The J gene is TRBJ2-2, the V gene TRBV7-6, with TRBD2 matching over 7 bases. V lost 3 bases and J lost 1; bases outside the gene matches: 8. CDR1 is SGHVS and CDR2 is FNYEAQ in the germline V gene. The CDR3 loop spans 17 amino acids. CDR3 DNA: TGTGCCAGCAGCTTCAGTTCGGCTAGCGGGAACACCGGGGAGCTGTTTTTT. Translating gives CASSFSSASGNTGELFF.

The V and J genes are TRBV30 and TRBJ2-3; D may be TRBD1 (5 bases). V lost 2 bases, J lost 0 bases, and 9 bases lay in between. Germline V CDR1 and CDR2: GTSNPN, SVGIG (reference sequence). The CDR3 totals 14 residues. This CDR3 reads CAWSRGSSTDTQYF. The CDR3 DNA is TGTGCCTGGAGTAGGGGTTCTAGCACAGATACGCAGTATTTT.

The J gene is TRBJ1-1, the V gene TRBV7-3, with no clear D. Trimming shortened V by 2 bases and J by 0 bases, and 4 bases separated the two germline ends. CDR1 SGHTA and CDR2 FQGTGA come from the germline V gene. The length of the CDR3 is 13 residues. The CDR3 DNA sequence: TGTGCCAGCAGCTTATCAGTGAACACTGAAGCTTTCTTT. Translated: CASSLSVNTEAFF.